A single TCR beta chain is shown here with its context. This clonotype was seen many times. The specificity of this receptor is unknown. No base-level quality is on record; no much larger clone is a single base apart. This sample stems from a study of CD8 T cells in ankylosing spondylitis (dated by TCRdb to about 2017). About the study as a whole: The study set out to find disease-linked TCR variants by profiling T cell receptor beta repertoires in ankylosing spondylitis patients and healthy donors. The full study cohort was made up of about 24 ankylosing spondylitis patients and about a hundred healthy donors. Peripheral blood samples were taken, and synovial fluid was additionally collected from ankylosing spondylitis patients. General findings and caveats noted by the study authors: A CD8+ phenotype was shown by the disease-linked clones, which were found at relatively low frequencies in peripheral blood. Some TCR beta motif variants had previously been reported in synovial fluid and blood of reactive arthritis patients, which suggested common disease-initiation mechanisms. The disease-linked clones were reported as significantly enriched in matched synovial fluid samples from ankylosing spondylitis patients. Blood from ankylosing spondylitis patients appeared to be characterized by a TCR beta motif made up of eight highly homologous amino acid variants.

The data were produced on an Illumina HiSeq 2500. TCR beta libraries were prepared by quantitative 5'-RACE with molecular barcodes. In the authors' own workflow: To identify disease-linked TCR variants, a new computational method was used, one built on a probabilistic model of VDJ rearrangement. TCRdb redid the processing of the public reads, applying fastp at Q25 and MiXCR, and retained in-frame beta chains. Every entry covers one CDR3 protein and lists the most common genes and DNA from its rows. Clone size and V and J calls follow TCRdb, not the original study. Present in this sample are 200,000 to 300,000 distinct CDR3 sequences, 8% to 11% of which were seen just once. The top ten clones comprise 2.5% to 3% of the sample. The CDR3 holds 17 amino acids from the cysteine to the phenylalanine. The kept DNA is CDR3 alone, 51 bases in frame from the first base. A distance of 13 bases separates the germline ends of V and J, which lose 1 base and 0 bases respectively. The germline V gene encodes CDR1 GTSNPN and CDR2 SVGIG (reference sequence).

The chain uses TRBV30 and TRBJ2-6; TRBD2 is perhaps the D gene, given 5 matching bases. The receptor comes from a male donor with ankylosing spondylitis or in good health (not recorded which). The sample taken for sequencing was blood, either unsorted or a sorted T cell fraction (not recorded which). The nucleotide sequence is TGTGCCTGGAGTGGAAATTTAGCGAGCTCTGGGGCCAACGTCCTGACTTTC. Its translation reads: CAWSGNLASSGANVLTF.